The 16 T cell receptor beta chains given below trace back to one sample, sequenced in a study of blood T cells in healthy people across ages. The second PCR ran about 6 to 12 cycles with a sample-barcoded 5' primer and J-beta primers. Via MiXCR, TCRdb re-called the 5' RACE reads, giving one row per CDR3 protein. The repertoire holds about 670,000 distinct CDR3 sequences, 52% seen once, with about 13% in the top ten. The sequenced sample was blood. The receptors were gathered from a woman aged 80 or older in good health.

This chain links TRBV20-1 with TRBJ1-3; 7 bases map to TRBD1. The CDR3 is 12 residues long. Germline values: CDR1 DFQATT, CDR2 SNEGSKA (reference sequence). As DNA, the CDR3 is TGCAGCCCCAGGGGGTCTGGAAACACCATATATTTT. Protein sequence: CSPRGSGNTIYF.

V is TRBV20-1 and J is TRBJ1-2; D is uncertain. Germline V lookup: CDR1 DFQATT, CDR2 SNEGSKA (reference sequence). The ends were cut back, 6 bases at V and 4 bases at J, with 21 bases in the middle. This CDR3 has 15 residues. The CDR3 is CSARDPREGGYGYTF. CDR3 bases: TGCAGTGCACGAGACCCTCGAGAGGGAGGCTATGGCTACACCTTC.

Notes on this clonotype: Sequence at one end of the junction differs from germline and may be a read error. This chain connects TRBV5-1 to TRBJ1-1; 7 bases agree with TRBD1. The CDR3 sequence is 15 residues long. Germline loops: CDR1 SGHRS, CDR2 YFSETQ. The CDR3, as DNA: TGCGTCAGCCGCTTGAGGGTAGACAGGGACACTGAAGCTTTCTTT. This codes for CVSRLRVDRDTEAFF. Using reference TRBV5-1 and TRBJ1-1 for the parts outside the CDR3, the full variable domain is KAGVTQTPRYLIKTRGQQVTLSCSPISGHRSVSWYQQTPGQGLQFLFEYFSETQRNKGNFPGRFSGRQFSNSRSEMNVSTLELGDSALYLCVSRLRVDRDTEAFFGQGTRLTVV.

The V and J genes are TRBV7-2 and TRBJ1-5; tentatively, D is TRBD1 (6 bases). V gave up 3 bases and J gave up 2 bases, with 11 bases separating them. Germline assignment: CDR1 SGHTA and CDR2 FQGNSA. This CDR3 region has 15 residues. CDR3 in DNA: TGTGCCAGCAGCTTGGAACAGGGAGGCAATCAGCCCCAGCATTTT. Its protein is CASSLEQGGNQPQHF.

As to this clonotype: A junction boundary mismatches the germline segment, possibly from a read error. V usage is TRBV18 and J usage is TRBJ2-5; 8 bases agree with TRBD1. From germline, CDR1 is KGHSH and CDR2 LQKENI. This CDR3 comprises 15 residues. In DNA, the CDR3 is TGTGCCGGCTCACCCACGACAGGGGTACGGGAGACCCAGTACTTC. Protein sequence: CAGSPTTGVRETQYF.

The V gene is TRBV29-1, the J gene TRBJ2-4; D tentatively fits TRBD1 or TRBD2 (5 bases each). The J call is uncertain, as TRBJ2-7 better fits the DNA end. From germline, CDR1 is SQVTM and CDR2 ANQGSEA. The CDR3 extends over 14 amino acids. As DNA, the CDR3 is TGCAGCGTTGAAGATCGGGGCCAGGGCTACGAGCAGTACTTC. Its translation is CSVEDRGQGYEQYF.

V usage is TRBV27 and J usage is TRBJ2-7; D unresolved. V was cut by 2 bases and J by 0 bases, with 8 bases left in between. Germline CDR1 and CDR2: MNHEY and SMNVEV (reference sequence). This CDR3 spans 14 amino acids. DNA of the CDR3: TGTGCCAGCAGTTTAGGGCATCCCTCCTACGAGCAGTACTTC. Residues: CASSLGHPSYEQYF.

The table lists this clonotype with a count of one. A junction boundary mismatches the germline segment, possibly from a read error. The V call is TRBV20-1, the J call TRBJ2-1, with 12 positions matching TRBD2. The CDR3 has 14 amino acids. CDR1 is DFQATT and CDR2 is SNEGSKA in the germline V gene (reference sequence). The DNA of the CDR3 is TGCAGTGGCGAGGCCCTAGCGGGGGGGAATGCGCAGTTCTTC. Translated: CSGEALAGGNAQFF.

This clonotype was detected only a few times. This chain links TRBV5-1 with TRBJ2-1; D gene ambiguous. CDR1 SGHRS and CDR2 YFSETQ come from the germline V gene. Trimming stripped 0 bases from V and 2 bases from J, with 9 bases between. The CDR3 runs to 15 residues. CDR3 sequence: CASSLGSLPYNEQFF. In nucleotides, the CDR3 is TGCGCCAGCAGCTTGGGCTCCCTCCCCTACAATGAGCAGTTCTTC.

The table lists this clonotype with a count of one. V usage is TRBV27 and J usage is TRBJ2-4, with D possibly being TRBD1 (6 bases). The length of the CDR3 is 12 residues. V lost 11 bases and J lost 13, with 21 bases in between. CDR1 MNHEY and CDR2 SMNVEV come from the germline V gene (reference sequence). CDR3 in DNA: TGTGCCTCTCAGGACAGTACCTACGGGCAGTACTTC. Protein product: CASQDSTYGQYF.

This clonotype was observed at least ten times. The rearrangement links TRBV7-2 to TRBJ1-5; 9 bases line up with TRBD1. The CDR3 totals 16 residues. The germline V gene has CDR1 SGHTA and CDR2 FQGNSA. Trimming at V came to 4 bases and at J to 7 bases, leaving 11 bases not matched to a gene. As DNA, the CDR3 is TGTGCCAGCAGCTCCACGGACAGGGGAAGTGGACAGCCCCAGCATTTT. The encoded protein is CASSSTDRGSGQPQHF.

CDR3 in amino acids: CASSLRAGGAGHTDTQYF. CDR3 nucleotide sequence: TGTGCCAGCAGCTTAAGGGCCGGTGGAGCGGGGCACACAGATACGCAGTATTTT. The chain joins TRBV7-2 to TRBJ2-3; 7 bases are a match to TRBD2. Trimming cost V 2 bases and J 2 bases; bases outside gene matches: 13. Germline V CDR1 and CDR2: SGHTA, FQGNSA. This CDR3 has 18 amino acids.

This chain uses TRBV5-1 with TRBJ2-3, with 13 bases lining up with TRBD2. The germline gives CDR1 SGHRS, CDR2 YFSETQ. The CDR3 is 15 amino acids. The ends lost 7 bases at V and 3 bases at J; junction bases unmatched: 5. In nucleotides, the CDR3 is TGCGCCAGCGGCAGGGGACTAGCGGGAACAGATACGCAGTATTTT. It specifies CASGRGLAGTDTQYF.

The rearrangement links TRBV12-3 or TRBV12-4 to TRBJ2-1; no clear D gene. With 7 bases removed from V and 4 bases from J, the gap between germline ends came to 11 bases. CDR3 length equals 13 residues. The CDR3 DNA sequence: TGTGCCAGCACCACTCGGAGTTACAATGAGCAGTTCTTC. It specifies CASTTRSYNEQFF.

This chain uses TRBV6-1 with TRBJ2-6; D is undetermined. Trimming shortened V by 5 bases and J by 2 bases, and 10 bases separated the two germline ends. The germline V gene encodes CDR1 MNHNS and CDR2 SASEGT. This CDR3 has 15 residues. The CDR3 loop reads CASSKSWAGANVLTF. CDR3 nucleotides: TGTGCCAGCAGTAAATCGTGGGCTGGGGCCAACGTCCTGACTTTC.

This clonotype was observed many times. The CDR3 sequence: CASSFTGSDEQFF. The CDR3 DNA follows: TGCGCCAGCAGCTTTACCGGGAGCGATGAGCAGTTCTTC. The chain uses TRBV5-1 and TRBJ2-1; possible D gene TRBD2, 6 bases. The CDR3 contains 13 residues. V gave up 2 bases and J gave up 8 bases, with 11 bases separating them. The germline V gene encodes CDR1 SGHRS and CDR2 YFSETQ.